The next 14 T cell receptor beta chains were all read from a single sample in a study of T cell changes during pregnancy in multiple sclerosis. Here immunoSEQ multiplex PCR was the method, and the copy in TCRdb shows in-frame clones only, minus some. This table holds 29,000 or so clones, roughly nine tenths found once. Sample: CD8+ T cells from peripheral blood mononuclear cells, taken in the second trimester of pregnancy. The receptors here all came from a female donor with multiple sclerosis, enrolled in a pregnancy study.

The chain joins TRBV30 to TRBJ2-7; 9 bases are shared with TRBD1. This CDR3 contains 14 residues. V was pared by 5 bases and J by 0 bases, with 5 bases of the junction left unmatched. In germline, CDR1 is GTSNPN, CDR2 SVGIG (reference sequence). CDR3 sequence reads: CAWDAGQGSYEQYF. CDR3 nucleotide sequence: TGTGCCTGGGACGCGGGACAGGGCTCCTACGAGCAGTACTTC.

V usage is TRBV28 and J usage is TRBJ1-1; weak D call: TRBD1 (5 bases). V shed 5 bases and J shed 6 bases, with 13 bases lying between them. CDR1 and CDR2 (germline): MDHEN, SYDVKM. The CDR3 has 13 residues. CDR3 residues: CASSPGQGAEAFF. The DNA for the CDR3 is TGTGCCAGCAGTCCCGGGCAGGGCGCTGAAGCTTTCTTT.

The gene calls are TRBV7-3 and TRBJ2-1, with D uncertain. This CDR3 region has 12 residues. From germline, CDR1 is SGHTA and CDR2 FQGTGA. V dropped 5 bases and J dropped 8 bases, with 10 bases sitting between them. The CDR3 nucleotides read TGTGCCAGCAGCCTTAGTTTAGATGAGCAGTTCTTC. It encodes CASSLSLDEQFF.

The chain joins TRBV4-1 to TRBJ2-5, with D unclear. The V and J ends lost 0 bases and 6 bases respectively, with 8 bases between them. Germline lookup yields CDR1 MGHRA and CDR2 YSYEKL. This CDR3 comprises 13 residues. The CDR3 here is CASSQDLAKTQYF. The CDR3 DNA sequence: TGCGCCAGCAGCCAAGATCTGGCAAAGACCCAGTACTTC.

The CDR3 DNA reads as TGTGCCAGCAGCGTAGCGGGGGGGTCACTCAATGAGCAGTTCTTC. Translation gives CASSVAGGSLNEQFF. The rearrangement links TRBV5-6 to TRBJ2-1; 11 bases are a match to TRBD2. Germline CDR1 SGHDT, CDR2 YYEEEE. The CDR3 runs 15 residues. J gave up 6 bases and V 4 bases, and 6 bases lay outside the gene matches.

This chain connects TRBV6-5 to TRBJ2-7; 7 bases match TRBD2. J gave up 1 base and V 0 bases, and 6 bases lay outside the gene matches. The germline CDR1 and CDR2 sequences are MNHEY and SVGAGI. The length of the CDR3 is 16 residues. The CDR3 bases are TGTGCCAGCAGTTACTCGTTCCAGGGAGGGTCCTACGAGCAGTACTTC. It is translated as CASSYSFQGGSYEQYF.

The chain carries TRBV5-1 and TRBJ1-1; no reliable D call. Per germline, CDR1 SGHRS and CDR2 YFSETQ. Trimming stripped 2 bases from V and 1 base from J, with 9 bases between. The CDR3 contains 14 residues. The CDR3 loop reads CASSFLSGNTEAFF. The CDR3 DNA follows: TGCGCCAGCAGCTTTTTGTCAGGGAACACTGAAGCTTTCTTT.

This clone was detected once. The chain combines TRBV12-1 with TRBJ2-1; TRBD2 is the table's D call, not checked against the DNA. TRBV12-1 is tagged as a pseudogene. CDR3 length: 14 residues. The CDR3 sequence is CASRVLESYNEQFF. In DNA form, the CDR3 reads TGTGCCAGCAGAGTGTTAGAATCCTACAATGAGCAGTTCTTC.

The chain recombines TRBV10-3 with TRBJ2-2; a possible D gene is TRBD1 (7 bases). CDR1 and CDR2 from the germline V gene are ENHRY and SYGVKD. This CDR3 comprises 18 residues. V lost 10 bases and J 0 bases, leaving 24 bases between the germline ends. The CDR3 is CATGSLTGTASNTGELFF. The CDR3 DNA reads as TGTGCCACCGGGAGCTTGACAGGGACGGCTTCGAACACCGGGGAGCTGTTTTTT.

In DNA, the CDR3 is TGTGCCAGCAGTGCTCGGGCGGGGGGCACAGATACGCAGTATTTT. Its translation: CASSARAGGTDTQYF. The chain recombines TRBV6-4 with TRBJ2-3; the match to TRBD2 covers 7 bases. Germline V gives CDR1 MRHNA, CDR2 SNTAGT. J lost 1 base, V lost 4 bases, and 5 bases had no gene match. There are 15 residues in the CDR3.

This chain connects TRBV7-9 to TRBJ1-2; tentative D call: TRBD1 (6 bases). CDR3 length: 14 residues. Germline V gives CDR1 SEHNR, CDR2 FQNEAQ (reference sequence). Trimming pared 11 bases from V and 0 bases from J, leaving 16 bases between. CDR3 region: CAGGGGIANYGYTF. The CDR3 nucleotides read TGTGCCGGGGGCGGGGGCATCGCTAACTATGGCTACACCTTC.

CDR3 residues: CAARGGSEAFF. CDR3 coding DNA: TGTGCCGCACGGGGGGGGTCTGAAGCTTTCTTT. The chain employs TRBV6-5 and TRBJ1-1; possibly TRBD1 for D (5 bases). The CDR3 runs 11 residues. V shed 11 bases and J shed 6 bases, with 13 bases lying between them. CDR1 is MNHEY, CDR2 SVGAGI, per germline.

The chain couples TRBV6-5 to TRBJ2-1, with 9 bases fitting TRBD2. V lost 6 bases, J lost 6 bases, and 6 bases stayed unmatched. This CDR3 is built from 14 residues. Looked up from germline, CDR1 is MNHEY and CDR2 is SVGAGI. The CDR3 is CASSLGGGGNEQFF. For the CDR3, the DNA is TGTGCCAGCAGCCTGGGCGGGGGGGGCAATGAGCAGTTCTTC.

The chain employs TRBV6-6 and TRBJ1-4; D call uncertain. Germline loops: CDR1 MNHNY, CDR2 SVGAGI (reference sequence). The V gene lost 6 bases and the J gene lost 0 bases, with 8 bases spanning the gap. This CDR3 is built from 14 residues. The CDR3 region is CASRLPATNEKLFF. Here the CDR3 DNA reads TGTGCCAGCAGACTACCCGCAACTAATGAAAAACTGTTTTTT.